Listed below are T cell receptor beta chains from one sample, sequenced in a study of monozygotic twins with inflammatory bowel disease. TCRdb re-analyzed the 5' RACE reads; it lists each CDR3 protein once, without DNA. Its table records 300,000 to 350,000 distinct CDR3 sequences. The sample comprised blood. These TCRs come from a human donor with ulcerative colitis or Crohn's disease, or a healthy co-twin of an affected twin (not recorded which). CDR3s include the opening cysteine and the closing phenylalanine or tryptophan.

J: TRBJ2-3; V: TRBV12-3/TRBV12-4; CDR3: CASTSNGADTQYF
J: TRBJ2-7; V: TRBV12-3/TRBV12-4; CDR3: CASSLSLRLAGAPYEQYF
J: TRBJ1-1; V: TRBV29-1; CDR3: CSVSGGRNTEAFF
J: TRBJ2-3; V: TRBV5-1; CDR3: CASSLKEQGKGDTQYF
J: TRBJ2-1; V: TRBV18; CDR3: CASSPGGASSYNEQFF
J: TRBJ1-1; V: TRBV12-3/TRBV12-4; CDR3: CASRMGQASTEAFF
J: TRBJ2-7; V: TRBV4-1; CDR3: CASSQDRTSGGYEQYF
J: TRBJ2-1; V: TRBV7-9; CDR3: CASSLRSGVYNEQFF
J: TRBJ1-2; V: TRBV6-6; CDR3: CASTPFGLIYGYTF
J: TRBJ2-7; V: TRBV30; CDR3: CAWNQGYEQYF
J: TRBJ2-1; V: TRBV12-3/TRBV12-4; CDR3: CASSLSQGFGYNEQFF
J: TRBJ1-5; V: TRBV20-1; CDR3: CSARADGLGNQPQHF
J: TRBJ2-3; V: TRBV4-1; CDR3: CASSQAPLSATSTDTQYF
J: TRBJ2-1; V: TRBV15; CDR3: CATSGLRTVPADNEQFF
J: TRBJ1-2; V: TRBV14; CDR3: CASSQTGTGGLRNYGYTF
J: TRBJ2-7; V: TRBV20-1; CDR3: CSARGDRDYEQYF
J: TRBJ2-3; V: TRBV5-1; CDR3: CASSLASGGATAQYF
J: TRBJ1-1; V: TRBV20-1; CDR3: CSARWPGPNTEAFF
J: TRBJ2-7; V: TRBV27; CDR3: CASSLSPGQGGREQYF
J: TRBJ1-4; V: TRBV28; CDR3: CASARLRNEKLFF
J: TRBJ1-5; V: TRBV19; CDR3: CASSILENRNQPQHF
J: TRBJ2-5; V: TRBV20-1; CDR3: CSAEPGQQETQYF
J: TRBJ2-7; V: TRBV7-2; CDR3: CASSLVIGGEQYF
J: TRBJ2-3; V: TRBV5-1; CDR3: CASSLTSGRGTDTQYF
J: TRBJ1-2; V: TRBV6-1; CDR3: CASTLNPRNPVYTF
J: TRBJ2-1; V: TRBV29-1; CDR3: CSVAMASSQFF
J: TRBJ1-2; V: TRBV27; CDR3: CASSPRAAEYGYTF
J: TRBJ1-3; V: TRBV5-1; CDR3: CASSSTGENTIYF
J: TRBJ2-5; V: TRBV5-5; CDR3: CASSHPSETQYF
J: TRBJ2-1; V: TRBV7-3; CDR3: CASSPQMRDEQFF
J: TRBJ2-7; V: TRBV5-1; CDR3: CASSSEGLAGSEQYF
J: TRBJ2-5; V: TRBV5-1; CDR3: CASSFLQGGETQYF
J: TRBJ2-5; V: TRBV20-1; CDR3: CSAREARGRWETQYF
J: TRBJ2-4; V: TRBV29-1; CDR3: CSVEDQGGGRHIQYF
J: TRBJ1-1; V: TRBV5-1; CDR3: CASSFGTVNTEAFF
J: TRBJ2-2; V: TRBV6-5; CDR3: CASSYSISGTSKTGELFF
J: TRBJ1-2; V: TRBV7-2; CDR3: CASSLEGLNRGDGYTF
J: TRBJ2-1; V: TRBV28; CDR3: CASRPSTRGNEQFF
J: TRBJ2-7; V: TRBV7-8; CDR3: CASSPRDRGPGQYF
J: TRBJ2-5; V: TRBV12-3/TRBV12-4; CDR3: CASSLAPTVQETQYF
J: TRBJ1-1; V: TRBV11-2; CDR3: CASSLDRRELNTEAFF
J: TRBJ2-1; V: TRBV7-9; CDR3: CASSHRRLAGGLNEQFF
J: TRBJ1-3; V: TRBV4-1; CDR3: CASSRHRDTGMGTIYF
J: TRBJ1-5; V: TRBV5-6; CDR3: CASSASSTGDQPQHF